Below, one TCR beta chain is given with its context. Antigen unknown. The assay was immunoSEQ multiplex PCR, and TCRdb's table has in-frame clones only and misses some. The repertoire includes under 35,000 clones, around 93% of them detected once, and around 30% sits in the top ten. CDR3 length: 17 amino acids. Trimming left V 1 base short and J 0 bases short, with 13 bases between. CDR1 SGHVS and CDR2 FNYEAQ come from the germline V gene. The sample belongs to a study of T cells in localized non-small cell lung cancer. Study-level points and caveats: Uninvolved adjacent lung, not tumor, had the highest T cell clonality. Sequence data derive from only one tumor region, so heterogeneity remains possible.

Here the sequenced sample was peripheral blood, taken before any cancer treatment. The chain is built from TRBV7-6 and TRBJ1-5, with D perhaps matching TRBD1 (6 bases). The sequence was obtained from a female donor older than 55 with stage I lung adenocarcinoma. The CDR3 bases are TGTGCCAGCAGCTTAGGGGGGGCTGTCTATAGCAATCAGCCCCAGCATTTT. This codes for CASSLGGAVYSNQPQHF.